This T cell receptor beta chain derives from a study of T cell repertoires in cytomegalovirus infection. This clonotype was picked up many times. The antigen remains undetermined. TCRdb redid the calling of the reads with MiXCR, one entry per CDR3 protein. Here the sample spans 480,000 or so distinct CDR3 sequences, around 10% being singletons. General study results and limits: HLA-C-restricted CMV-specific TCR beta clonotypes were dominant in the ex vivo response.

V lost 4 bases, J lost 8 bases, and 7 bases stayed unmatched. The CDR3 has 13 residues. Per the germline V gene, CDR1 is SGHRS and CDR2 is YFSETQ. Sequencing used PBMCs. The TCR was taken from a human donor in good health (CMV status not recorded). Some clones in this sample may be carry-over from other donors' samples. The chain is built from TRBV5-1 and TRBJ1-2, with 8 bases identical to TRBD1. CDR3 nucleotides: TGCGCCAGCAGCCATGGACAGGGTGAGGGCTACACCTTC. Translated: CASSHGQGEGYTF.